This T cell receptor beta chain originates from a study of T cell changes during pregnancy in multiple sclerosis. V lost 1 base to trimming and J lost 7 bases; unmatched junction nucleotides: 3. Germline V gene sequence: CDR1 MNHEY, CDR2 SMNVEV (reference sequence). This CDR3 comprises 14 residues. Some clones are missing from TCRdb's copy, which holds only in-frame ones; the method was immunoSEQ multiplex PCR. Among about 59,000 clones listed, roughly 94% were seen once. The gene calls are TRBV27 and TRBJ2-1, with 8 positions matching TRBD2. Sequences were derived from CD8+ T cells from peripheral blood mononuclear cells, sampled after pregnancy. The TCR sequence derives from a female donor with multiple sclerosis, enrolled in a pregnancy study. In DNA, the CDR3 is TGTGCCAGCAGTTTATTTAGCGGGATAAATGAGCAGTTCTTC. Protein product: CASSLFSGINEQFF.